Listed here are 21 T cell receptor beta chains from one sample, sequenced in a study of T cell changes during pregnancy in multiple sclerosis. Measured with immunoSEQ multiplex PCR; TCRdb has only the in-frame clones, and not every one. This table has about 59,000 clones, 90% to 95% appearing once. The sequencing used CD8+ T cells from peripheral blood mononuclear cells, collected after pregnancy. The source is a female donor with multiple sclerosis, enrolled in a pregnancy study.

This sequence joins TRBV10-3 and TRBJ2-1, with 8 bases matching TRBD2. Germline V gene sequence: CDR1 ENHRY, CDR2 SYGVKD. Unmatched junction bases numbered 7, after V lost 3 bases and J lost 6 bases. The CDR3 is made up of 15 amino acids. The CDR3 nucleotides read TGTGCCATCAGTGATCTAGCGGGTGGGTCCAATGAGCAGTTCTTC. Amino acids: CAISDLAGGSNEQFF.

V is TRBV6-6 and J is TRBJ2-2; no firm D call. The CDR3 runs to 14 residues. With 2 bases removed from V and 5 bases from J, the gap between germline ends came to 9 bases. The germline CDR1 and CDR2 sequences are MNHNY and SVGAGI (reference sequence). In DNA form, the CDR3 reads TGTGCCAGCAGTTACGTACCTACGACCGGGGAGCTGTTTTTT. Translation: CASSYVPTTGELFF.

The CDR3 here is CASSLSLGQLYEQYF. Here the CDR3 DNA reads TGTGCCAGCAGTTTATCGCTCGGACAGCTCTACGAGCAGTACTTC. The chain joins TRBV27 to TRBJ2-7, with D maybe TRBD1 (6 bases). This CDR3 has 15 residues. The germline V gene has CDR1 MNHEY and CDR2 SMNVEV (reference sequence). The V end lost 0 bases, the J end lost 3 bases, and 12 bases lay between the germline ends.

V and J are TRBV5-8 and TRBJ1-2, with 11 bases fitting TRBD1. Germline V lookup: CDR1 SGHTS, CDR2 YDEGEE. The CDR3 spans 16 residues. Trimming removed 4 bases from V and 4 bases from J; junction bases left unmatched: 9. CDR3 in amino acids: CASSHGQGAPGYGYTF. The CDR3 nucleotides read TGTGCCAGCAGCCACGGACAGGGGGCTCCGGGCTATGGCTACACCTTC. The full variable domain, rest sourced from reference TRBV5-8 and TRBJ1-2, is EAGVTQSPTHLIKTRGQQATLRCSPISGHTSVYWYQQALGLGLQFLLWYDEGEERNRGNFPPRFSGRQFPNYSSELNVNALELEDSALYLCASSHGQGAPGYGYTFGSGTRLTVV.

V usage is TRBV27 and J usage is TRBJ2-1; D possibly corresponds to TRBD1 (5 bases). This CDR3 comprises 16 residues. Deletions cut 0 bases from V and 4 bases from J, with 13 bases between. Germline assignment: CDR1 MNHEY and CDR2 SMNVEV (reference sequence). The CDR3: CASSLSAVAGYNEQFF. The CDR3 region has the DNA TGTGCCAGCAGTTTATCCGCGGTGGCAGGGTACAATGAGCAGTTCTTC.

This rearrangement joins TRBV6-1 to TRBJ1-2, with D maybe TRBD1 (5 bases). CDR3 length equals 14 residues. The ends were cut back, 2 bases at V and 4 bases at J, with 11 bases in the middle. Germline-derived CDR1 and CDR2 are MNHNS and SASEGT. In DNA, the CDR3 is TGTGCCAGCAGTGAATATAGGGGTGGCTATGGCTACACCTTC. It codes for CASSEYRGGYGYTF.

The CDR3 DNA reads as TGTGCCAGCAGTTCCCCCTTAGCCGGAGCAGAGAGCTATGGCTACACCTTC. Its protein is CASSSPLAGAESYGYTF. The chain recombines TRBV28 with TRBJ1-2, with D uncertain. The CDR3 is 17 residues long. CDR1 and CDR2 from the germline V gene are MDHEN and SYDVKM. With 4 bases removed from V and 4 bases from J, the gap between germline ends came to 22 bases.

The rearrangement links TRBV18 to TRBJ2-7; possible D gene TRBD1, 6 bases. Trimming cost V 0 bases and J 3 bases, with 6 bases left between them. CDR3 length equals 13 residues. Germline V CDR1 and CDR2: KGHSH, LQKENI. The CDR3 DNA reads as TGTGCCAGCTCACCACCAGGGGGCTACGAGCAGTACTTC. Residues: CASSPPGGYEQYF.

V gene TRBV6-5 combines with J gene TRBJ2-7; D might be TRBD1 (6 bases). Germline V gene sequence: CDR1 MNHEY, CDR2 SVGAGI. V was shortened by 6 bases and J by 1 base, with 13 bases between the two germline ends. The CDR3 is made up of 14 amino acids. The CDR3 nucleotides are TGTGCCAGCAGCCCCCGGGGACATTCCTACGAGCAGTACTTC. Protein product: CASSPRGHSYEQYF.

The DNA for the CDR3 is TGTGCCAGCAGCTCAGTGGGCAATCAGCCCCAGCATTTT. This encodes CASSSVGNQPQHF. The V gene is TRBV7-9, the J gene TRBJ1-5; D call uncertain. This CDR3 contains 13 residues. Germline V gives CDR1 SEHNR, CDR2 FQNEAQ (reference sequence). Deletions cut 4 bases from V and 2 bases from J, with 6 bases between.

This rearrangement joins TRBV6-5 to TRBJ2-1, with 8 bases aligning to TRBD2. The CDR3 consists of 15 residues. Per the germline V gene, CDR1 is MNHEY and CDR2 is SVGAGI. V was clipped by 3 bases and J by 5 bases; unmatched bases: 6. The CDR3 reads CASSYSGMGHNEQFF. In DNA, the CDR3 is TGTGCCAGCAGTTATAGCGGGATGGGGCACAATGAGCAGTTCTTC.

V is TRBV5-1 and J is TRBJ2-7, with 10 bases aligning to TRBD1. CDR1 is SGHRS and CDR2 is YFSETQ in the germline V gene. The CDR3 spans 14 residues. The J segment lost 5 bases and the V segment lost 0 bases, leaving 2 bases of the junction unmatched. The CDR3 sequence is CASSLGTGGDEQYF. DNA for the CDR3: TGCGCCAGCAGCTTGGGGACAGGGGGTGACGAGCAGTACTTC.

The chain joins TRBV4-3 to TRBJ2-5, with 8 bases matching TRBD2. Germline V gives CDR1 LGHNA, CDR2 YSLEER. The ends lost 0 bases at V and 4 bases at J; junction bases unmatched: 7. This CDR3 has 16 residues. The CDR3 DNA reads TGCGCCAGCAGCCAAGATCCGGGACTAGTCCCAGAGACCCAGTACTTC. It codes for CASSQDPGLVPETQYF.

The chain has TRBV21-1 and TRBJ1-5; whether TRBD1, the table's D call, matches the DNA was not checked. TRBV21-1 is a known pseudogene. This CDR3 spans 15 amino acids. The CDR3 is CASSKIEDINQPQHF. DNA for the CDR3: TGTGCCAGCAGCAAAATAGAGGACATAAATCAGCCCCAGCATTTT.

The chain links TRBV6-4 to TRBJ2-6; D gene ambiguous. The ends were cut back, 10 bases at V and 4 bases at J, with 14 bases in the middle. Germline-derived CDR1 and CDR2 are MRHNA and SNTAGT. This CDR3 has 14 residues. The CDR3 loop reads CATSLGDGANVLTF. The CDR3 bases are TGTGCCACCTCCCTGGGCGACGGGGCCAACGTCCTGACTTTC.

This clone was observed once. The J gene is TRBJ2-1, the V gene TRBV30; TRBD2 might be the D (7 bases). V was cut by 0 bases and J by 8 bases, with 8 bases left in between. The germline gives CDR1 GTSNPN, CDR2 SVGIG (reference sequence). The CDR3 extends over 12 amino acids. As DNA, the CDR3 is TGTGCCTGGAGTGTAGGGGGGGATGAGCAGTTCTTC. It translates to CAWSVGGDEQFF.

This clone was seen a single time. The CDR3: CASSQSSSGLVTGELFF. The CDR3 DNA sequence: TGCGCCAGCAGCCAAAGTAGCTCCGGGTTGGTAACCGGGGAGCTGTTTTTT. The V call is TRBV4-3, the J call TRBJ2-2; D unclear. Germline CDR1 and CDR2: LGHNA and YSLEER. The CDR3 sequence is 17 residues long. Trimming took off 2 bases at V and 5 bases at J, with 18 bases between the two ends.

V and J are TRBV27 and TRBJ2-3; 14 positions agree with TRBD2. Germline V CDR1 and CDR2: MNHEY, SMNVEV (reference sequence). The junction had 1 base not matched to a gene; V was cut back by 4 bases and J by 1 base. The CDR3 extends over 16 amino acids. This CDR3 is CASSWGLAGGTDTQYF. For the CDR3, the DNA is TGTGCCAGCAGTTGGGGACTAGCGGGAGGCACAGATACGCAGTATTTT.

The genes are TRBV5-4 and TRBJ2-5, with TRBD2 as a possible D gene (6 bases). Trimming took off 3 bases at V and 2 bases at J, with 14 bases between the two ends. This CDR3 contains 15 residues. Germline-derived CDR1 and CDR2 are SGHNT and YYREEE (reference sequence). The CDR3 DNA follows: TGTGCCAGCAGCTCGGACTATACGGGTCAAGAGACCCAGTACTTC. It encodes CASSSDYTGQETQYF.

This clone was observed a single time. V usage is TRBV7-9 and J usage is TRBJ2-1, with TRBD2 identical over 14 bases. The CDR3 is 14 amino acids. J was trimmed by 10 bases and V by 6 bases; bases with no gene match: 5. Germline CDR1 reads SEHNR; CDR2 reads FQNEAQ (reference sequence). The CDR3 coding sequence is TGTGCCAGCAGTGACGGACTAGCGGGAGGCGAGCAGTTCTTC. This translates into CASSDGLAGGEQFF.

The CDR3 bases are TGTGCCAGCACCATTGGGGCTAGCGGTAGCACAGATACGCAGTATTTT. Translated: CASTIGASGSTDTQYF. This chain joins TRBV5-5 and TRBJ2-3, with TRBD2 matching 7 bases. This CDR3 spans 16 amino acids. Germline loops: CDR1 SGHKS, CDR2 YYEKEE (reference sequence). Trimming cost V 6 bases and J 0 bases; bases outside gene matches: 10.